The rows below give T cell receptor beta chains drawn from one sample of a study of CD8+CD57+ T cells in acquired aplastic anemia. Via MiXCR, TCRdb re-called the reads, giving one row per CDR3 protein. Here the sample spans 210,000 or so distinct CDR3 sequences, over 40% being singletons. Sample: sorted CD4+, CD8+, or CD8+CD57+ T cells (not recorded which) from PBMCs. Receptors originate from a human donor with aplastic anemia. Each CDR3 is given with its conserved first and last residue. Fields, in order: clone size, J gene, V gene, D gene, CDR3 protein, CDR3 DNA. A D gene is named only where the DNA matches it firmly. Some rows have no size entry. The others give once, few or many, or a class for an expanded clone.

>.|TRBJ2-1|TRBV2|TRBD2
CASGPGLVGEVSEQFF
TGTGCCAGCGGGCCGGGACTAGTGGGGGAGGTCAGTGAGCAGTTCTTC
>.|TRBJ2-1|TRBV7-9|.
CASSPPGSTNEQFF
TGTGCCAGCAGCCCTCCCGGGAGTACGAATGAGCAGTTCTTC
>many|TRBJ1-2|TRBV6-6|TRBD1
CASSLRGQGGEGYTF
TGTGCCAGCAGTTTACGGGGACAGGGGGGTGAGGGCTACACCTTC
>once|TRBJ2-3|TRBV9|TRBD1
CASSPRTGSTDTQYF
TGTGCCAGCAGCCCTCGGACAGGGAGCACAGATACGCAGTATTTT
>many|TRBJ2-7|TRBV11-2|.
CARVWYEQYF
TGTGCCAGAGTTTGGTACGAGCAGTACTTC
>.|TRBJ1-5|TRBV7-3|TRBD1
CASSSAGTDF
TGTGCCAGCAGCTCCGCCGGGACAGATTTT
>few|TRBJ2-7|TRBV29-1|TRBD1
CSVGQGGVEQYF
TGCAGCGTCGGACAGGGGGGCGTCGAGCAGTACTTC
>.|TRBJ2-6|TRBV25-1|.
CASSELLASGANVLTF
TGTGCCAGCAGTGAATTGCTGGCCTCTGGGGCCAACGTCCTGACTTTC
>.|TRBJ2-7|TRBV7-2|.
CASSLQAREYEQYF
TGTGCCAGCAGCCTACAGGCCAGGGAATACGAGCAGTACTTC
>.|TRBJ2-7|TRBV19|.
CASSIQVWEEQYF
TGTGCCAGTAGTATACAAGTGTGGGAAGAGCAGTACTTC
>many|TRBJ1-3|TRBV12-3/TRBV12-4|.
CASSLGGIRGNTIYF
TGTGCCAGCAGTTTAGGGGGGATTCGAGGAAACACCATATATTTT
>once|TRBJ2-7|TRBV19|TRBD1
CASSKTGDRYEQYF
TGTGCCAGTAGTAAGACAGGGGACCGCTACGAGCAGTACTTC
>.|TRBJ1-6|TRBV2|.
CASSHNRVFYNSPLHF
TGTGCCAGCAGCCACAACAGGGTATTCTATAATTCACCCCTCCACTTT
>.|TRBJ2-6|TRBV7-9|.
CASSSVHRESGANVLTF
TGTGCCAGCAGCTCCGTCCACCGGGAGAGTGGAGCCAACGTCCTGACTTTC
>many|TRBJ2-7|TRBV20-1|TRBD2
CSADPSGGTYEQYF
TGCAGTGCAGACCCTAGCGGGGGGACCTACGAGCAGTACTTC
>.|TRBJ2-7|TRBV7-9|TRBD1
CATSDRPPGGPDYEQYF
TGTGCCACCAGTGATCGTCCTCCAGGGGGCCCCGACTACGAGCAGTACTTC